This T cell receptor (beta chain) originates from a study of T cell responses to AZD1222 COVID-19 vaccine. The ends lost 7 bases at V and 0 bases at J; junction bases unmatched: 7. In germline, CDR1 is SQVTM, CDR2 ANQGSEA. The CDR3 has 16 residues. Repertoires were generated with immunoSEQ multiplex PCR, while TCRdb's copy carries only in-frame clones and drops some. There are some 100,000 clones in the sample; less than 90% occur only once, and roughly 17% lies in the top ten. This specimen was peripheral blood, taken on day 0 of AZD1222 vaccination. V and J are TRBV29-1 and TRBJ2-1; 12 positions agree with TRBD2. This TCR was recovered from an adult in good health. The CDR3 is CSALAGGQHSYNEQFF. The CDR3 DNA is TGCAGCGCACTAGCGGGAGGCCAACACTCCTACAATGAGCAGTTCTTC.